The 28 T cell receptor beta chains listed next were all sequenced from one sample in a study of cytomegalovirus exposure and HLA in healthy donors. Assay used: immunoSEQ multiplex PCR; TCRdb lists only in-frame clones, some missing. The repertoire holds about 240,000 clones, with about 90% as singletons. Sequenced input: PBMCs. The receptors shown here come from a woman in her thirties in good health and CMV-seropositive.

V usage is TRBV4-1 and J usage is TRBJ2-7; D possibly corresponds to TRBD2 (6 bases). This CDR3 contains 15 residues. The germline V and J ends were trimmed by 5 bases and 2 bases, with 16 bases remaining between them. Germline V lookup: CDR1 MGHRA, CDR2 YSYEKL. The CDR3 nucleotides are TGCGCCAGCAGCTTGACCTCCGGCGGGACCTACGAGCAGTACTTC. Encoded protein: CASSLTSGGTYEQYF.

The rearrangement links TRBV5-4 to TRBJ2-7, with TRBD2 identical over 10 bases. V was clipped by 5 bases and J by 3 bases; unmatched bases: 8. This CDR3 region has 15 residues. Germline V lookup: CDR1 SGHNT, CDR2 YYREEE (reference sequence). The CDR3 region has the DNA TGTGCCAGCAGGTTTTGGACTAGCGGAAACTACGAGCAGTACTTC. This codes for CASRFWTSGNYEQYF.

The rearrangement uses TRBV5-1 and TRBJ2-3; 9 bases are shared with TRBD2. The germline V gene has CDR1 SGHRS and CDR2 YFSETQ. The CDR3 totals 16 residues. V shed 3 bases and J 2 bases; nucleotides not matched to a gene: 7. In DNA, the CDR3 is TGCGCCAGCAGCTCGAGGACTAGCGAGCCCACAGATACGCAGTATTTT. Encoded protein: CASSSRTSEPTDTQYF.

CDR3 DNA sequence: TGTGCCAGCAGCTGGGCGTTCACTGAAGCTTTCTTT. Protein sequence: CASSWAFTEAFF. This rearrangement joins TRBV7-2 to TRBJ1-1; no reliable D call. V lost 4 bases and J 4 bases, leaving 7 bases between the germline ends. The germline V gene encodes CDR1 SGHTA and CDR2 FQGNSA. The CDR3 has 12 amino acids.

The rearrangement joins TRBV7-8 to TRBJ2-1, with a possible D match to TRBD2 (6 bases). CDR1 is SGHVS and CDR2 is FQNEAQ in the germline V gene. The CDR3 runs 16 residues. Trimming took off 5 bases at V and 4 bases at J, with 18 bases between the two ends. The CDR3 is CASSPRLGPPYNEQFF. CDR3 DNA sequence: TGTGCCAGCAGCCCGCGACTAGGCCCCCCATACAATGAGCAGTTCTTC. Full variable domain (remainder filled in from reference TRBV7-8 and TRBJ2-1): GAGVSQSPRYKVAKRGQDVALRCDPISGHVSLFWYQQALGQGPEFLTYFQNEAQLDKSGLPSDRFFAERPEGSVSTLKIQRTQQEDSAVYLCASSPRLGPPYNEQFFGPGTRLTVL.

The CDR3 DNA reads as TGTGCCAGCAGTGACCCCCAGACAGGGGTGAGGGGCAATCAGCCCCAGCATTTT. Residues: CASSDPQTGVRGNQPQHF. The chain joins TRBV6-1 to TRBJ1-5; 8 nucleotides match TRBD1. This CDR3 comprises 18 residues. Per the germline V gene, CDR1 is MNHNS and CDR2 is SASEGT. The ends lost 3 bases at V and 2 bases at J; junction bases unmatched: 12.

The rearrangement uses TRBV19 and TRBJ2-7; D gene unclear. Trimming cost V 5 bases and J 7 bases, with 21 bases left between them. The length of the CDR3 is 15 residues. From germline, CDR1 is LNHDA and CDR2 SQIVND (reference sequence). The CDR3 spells CASSRAGFGGEEQYF. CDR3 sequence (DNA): TGTGCCAGTAGTCGTGCCGGGTTCGGTGGTGAGGAGCAGTACTTC. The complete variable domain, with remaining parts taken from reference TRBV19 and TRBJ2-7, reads DGGITQSPKYLFRKEGQNVTLSCEQNLNHDAMYWYRQDPGQGLRLIYYSQIVNDFQKGDIAEGYSVSREKKESFPLTVTSAQKNPTAFYLCASSRAGFGGEEQYFGPGTRLTVT.

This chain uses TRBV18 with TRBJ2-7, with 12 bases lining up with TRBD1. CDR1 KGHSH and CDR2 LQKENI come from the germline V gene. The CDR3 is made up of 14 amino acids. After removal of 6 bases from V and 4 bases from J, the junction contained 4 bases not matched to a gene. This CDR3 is CASSPGQGAYEQYF. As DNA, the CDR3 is TGTGCCAGCTCCCCGGGACAGGGGGCGTACGAGCAGTACTTC.

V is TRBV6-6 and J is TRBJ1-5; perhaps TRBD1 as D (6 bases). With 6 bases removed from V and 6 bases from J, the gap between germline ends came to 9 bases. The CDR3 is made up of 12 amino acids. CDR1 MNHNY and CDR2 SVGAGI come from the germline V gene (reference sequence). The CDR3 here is CASRQGFQPQHF. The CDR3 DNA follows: TGTGCCAGCAGACAGGGTTTTCAGCCCCAGCATTTT.

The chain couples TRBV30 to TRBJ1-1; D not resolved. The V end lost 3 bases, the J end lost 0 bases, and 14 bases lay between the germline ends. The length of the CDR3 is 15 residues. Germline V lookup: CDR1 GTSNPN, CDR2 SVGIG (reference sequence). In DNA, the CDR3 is TGTGCCTGGAGGCCACCTGGGCTGATGAACACTGAAGCTTTCTTT. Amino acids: CAWRPPGLMNTEAFF.

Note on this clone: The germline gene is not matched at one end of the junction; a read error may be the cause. The CDR3 coding sequence is TGCGCCAGCAGCTTAACAGGGACCCCATTGGACTTC. As protein: CASSLTGTPLDF. The gene calls are TRBV5-1 and TRBJ2-7; perhaps TRBD1 as D (6 bases). The CDR3 extends over 12 amino acids. Looked up from germline, CDR1 is SGHRS and CDR2 is YFSETQ.

In DNA form, the CDR3 reads TGTGCCAGCAGCTTAGGCGACTCTCCTGCCTATGAGCAGTTCTTC. Translated, it gives CASSLGDSPAYEQFF. This chain joins TRBV7-3 and TRBJ2-1; D uncertain. CDR3 length: 15 amino acids. Deletions cut 2 bases from V and 8 bases from J, with 16 bases between. Germline CDR1 SGHTA, CDR2 FQGTGA.

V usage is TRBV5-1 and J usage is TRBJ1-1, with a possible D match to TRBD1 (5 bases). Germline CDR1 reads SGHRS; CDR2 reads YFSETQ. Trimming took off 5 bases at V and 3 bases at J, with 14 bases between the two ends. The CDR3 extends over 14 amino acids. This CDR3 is CASSTQGEYTEAFF. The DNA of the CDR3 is TGCGCCAGCAGTACCCAGGGCGAATACACTGAAGCTTTCTTT.

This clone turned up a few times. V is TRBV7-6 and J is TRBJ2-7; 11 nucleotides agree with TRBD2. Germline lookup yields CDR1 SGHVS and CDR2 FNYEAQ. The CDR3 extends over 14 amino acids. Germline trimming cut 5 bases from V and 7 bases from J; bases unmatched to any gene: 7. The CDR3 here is CASSPPGLAVEQYF. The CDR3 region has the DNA TGTGCCAGCAGCCCGCCGGGACTAGCGGTTGAGCAGTACTTC.

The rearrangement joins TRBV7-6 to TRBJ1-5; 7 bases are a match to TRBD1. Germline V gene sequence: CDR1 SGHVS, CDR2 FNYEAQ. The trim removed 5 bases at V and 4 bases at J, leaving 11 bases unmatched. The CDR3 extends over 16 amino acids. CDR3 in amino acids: CASSATYTGVNQPQHF. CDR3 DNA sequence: TGTGCCAGCAGCGCGACCTATACAGGGGTGAATCAGCCCCAGCATTTT.

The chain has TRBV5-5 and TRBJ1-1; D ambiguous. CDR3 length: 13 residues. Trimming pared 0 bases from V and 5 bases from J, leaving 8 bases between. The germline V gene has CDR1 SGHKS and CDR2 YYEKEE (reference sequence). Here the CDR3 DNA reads TGTGCCAGCAGCTTGGCCGTGCGGACTGAAGCTTTCTTT. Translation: CASSLAVRTEAFF. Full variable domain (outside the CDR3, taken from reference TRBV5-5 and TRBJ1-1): DAGVTQSPTHLIKTRGQQVTLRCSPISGHKSVSWYQQVLGQGPQFIFQYYEKEERGRGNFPDRFSARQFPNYSSELNVNALLLGDSALYLCASSLAVRTEAFFGQGTRLTVV.

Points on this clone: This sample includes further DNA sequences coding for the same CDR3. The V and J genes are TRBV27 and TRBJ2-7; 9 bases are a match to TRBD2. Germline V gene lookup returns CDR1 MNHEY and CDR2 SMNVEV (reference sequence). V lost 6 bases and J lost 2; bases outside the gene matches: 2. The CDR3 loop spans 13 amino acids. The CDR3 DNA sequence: TGTGCCAGCAGGACTAGCGGAACCTACGAGCAGTACTTC. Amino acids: CASRTSGTYEQYF.

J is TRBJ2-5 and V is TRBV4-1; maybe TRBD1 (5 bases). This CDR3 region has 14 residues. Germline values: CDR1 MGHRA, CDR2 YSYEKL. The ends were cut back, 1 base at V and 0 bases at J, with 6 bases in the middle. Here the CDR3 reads CASSQGQYQETQYF. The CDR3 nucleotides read TGCGCCAGCAGCCAAGGACAGTACCAAGAGACCCAGTACTTC.

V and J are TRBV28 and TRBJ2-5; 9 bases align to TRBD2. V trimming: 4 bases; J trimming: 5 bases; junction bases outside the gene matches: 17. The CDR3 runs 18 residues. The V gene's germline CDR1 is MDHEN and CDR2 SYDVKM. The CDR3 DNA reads TGTGCCAGCAGTTACCCCCTTATGGCGGGAGGGTCCTCTGAGACCCAGTACTTC. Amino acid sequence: CASSYPLMAGGSSETQYF.

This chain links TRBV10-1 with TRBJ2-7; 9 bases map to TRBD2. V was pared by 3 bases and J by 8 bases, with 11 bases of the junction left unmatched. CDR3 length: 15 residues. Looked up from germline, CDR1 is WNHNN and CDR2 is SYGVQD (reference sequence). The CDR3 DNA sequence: TGCGCCAGCAGTGAAGGTGGGTCTAGCGGGACCAAGCAGTACTTC. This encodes CASSEGGSSGTKQYF.

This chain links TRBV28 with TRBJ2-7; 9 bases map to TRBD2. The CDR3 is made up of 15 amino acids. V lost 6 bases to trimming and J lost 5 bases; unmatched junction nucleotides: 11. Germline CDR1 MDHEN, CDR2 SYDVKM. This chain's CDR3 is CASSLSSGRINEQYF. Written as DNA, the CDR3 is TGTGCCAGCAGCCTTAGTAGCGGGAGAATCAACGAGCAGTACTTC.

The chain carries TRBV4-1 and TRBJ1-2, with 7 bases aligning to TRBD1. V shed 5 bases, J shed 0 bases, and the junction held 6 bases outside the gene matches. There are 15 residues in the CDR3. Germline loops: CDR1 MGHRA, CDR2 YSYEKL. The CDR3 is CASSIRDRANYGYTF. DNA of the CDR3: TGCGCCAGCAGCATTCGGGACAGAGCTAACTATGGCTACACCTTC.

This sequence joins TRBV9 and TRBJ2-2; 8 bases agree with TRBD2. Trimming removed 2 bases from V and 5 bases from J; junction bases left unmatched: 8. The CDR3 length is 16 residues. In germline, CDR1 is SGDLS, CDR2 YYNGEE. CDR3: CASSVSAGASTGELFF. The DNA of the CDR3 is TGTGCCAGCAGCGTCTCAGCGGGAGCGTCGACCGGGGAGCTGTTTTTT.

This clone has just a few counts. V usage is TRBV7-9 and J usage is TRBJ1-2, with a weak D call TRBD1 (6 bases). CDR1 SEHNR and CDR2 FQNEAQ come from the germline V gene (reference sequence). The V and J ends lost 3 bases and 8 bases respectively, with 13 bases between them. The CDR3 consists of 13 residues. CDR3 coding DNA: TGTGCCAGCAGCTTCACGGACAGAAGCGGCTACACCTTC. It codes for CASSFTDRSGYTF. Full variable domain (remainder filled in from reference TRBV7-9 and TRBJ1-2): DTGVSQNPRHKITKRGQNVTFRCDPISEHNRLYWYRQTLGQGPEFLTYFQNEAQLEKSRLLSDRFSAERPKGSFSTLEIQRTEQGDSAMYLCASSFTDRSGYTFGSGTRLTVV.

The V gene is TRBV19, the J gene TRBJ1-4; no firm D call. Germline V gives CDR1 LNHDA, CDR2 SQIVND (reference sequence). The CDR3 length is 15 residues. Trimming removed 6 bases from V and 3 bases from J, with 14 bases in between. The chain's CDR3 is CASSLRRVANEKLFF. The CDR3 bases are TGTGCCAGTAGCCTCCGGAGGGTGGCTAATGAAAAACTGTTTTTT.

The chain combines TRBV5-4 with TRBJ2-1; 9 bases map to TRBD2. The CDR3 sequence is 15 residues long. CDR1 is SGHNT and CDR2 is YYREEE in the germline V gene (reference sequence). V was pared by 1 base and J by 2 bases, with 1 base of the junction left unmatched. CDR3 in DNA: TGTGCCAGCAGCTTGCCTAGCGGGACCTACAATGAGCAGTTCTTC. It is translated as CASSLPSGTYNEQFF. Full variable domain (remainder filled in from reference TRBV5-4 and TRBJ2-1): ETGVTQSPTHLIKTRGQQVTLRCSSQSGHNTVSWYQQALGQGPQFIFQYYREEENGRGNFPPRFSGLQFPNYSSELNVNALELDDSALYLCASSLPSGTYNEQFFGPGTRLTVL.

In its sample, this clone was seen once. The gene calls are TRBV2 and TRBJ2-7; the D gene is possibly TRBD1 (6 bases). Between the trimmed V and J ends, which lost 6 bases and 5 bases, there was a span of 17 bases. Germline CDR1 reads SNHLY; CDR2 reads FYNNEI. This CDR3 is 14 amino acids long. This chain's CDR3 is CASSLSGTYNEQYF. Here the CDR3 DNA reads TGTGCCAGCAGCCTATCCGGGACATACAACGAGCAGTACTTC.

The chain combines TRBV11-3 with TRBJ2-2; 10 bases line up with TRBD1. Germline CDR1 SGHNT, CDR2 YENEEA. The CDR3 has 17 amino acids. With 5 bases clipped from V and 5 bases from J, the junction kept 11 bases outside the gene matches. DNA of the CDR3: TGTGCCAGCAGCCCCTCCCGGGACAGGGGTTGGACCGGGGAGCTGTTTTTT. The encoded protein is CASSPSRDRGWTGELFF.